The clone carrying this T cell receptor (beta chain) appeared a single time. What it binds is not known. This sample was taken from a study of T cells in localized non-small cell lung cancer. Trimming took 9 bases from V and 4 from J, leaving 20 bases between them. CDR3 size: 14 residues. CDR1 SGHRS and CDR2 YFSETQ come from the germline V gene. General study points: The greatest T cell clonality was found in uninvolved adjacent lung (higher than in tumor).

Sequencing was performed with immunoSEQ multiplex PCR; in TCRdb, only in-frame clones are kept and a portion is missing. The sample shows 12,000 or so clones, approximately 81% of them seen only once. The source of this sequence is a male donor aged 60 or older with stage III lung adenocarcinoma. Sequencing was performed on peripheral blood, taken before any cancer treatment. V gene TRBV5-1 combines with J gene TRBJ2-7; TRBD1 might be the D (5 bases). As DNA, the CDR3 is TGCGCCACCCGAAAGGACACGGCGTCGTACGAGCAGTACTTC. This codes for CATRKDTASYEQYF.